The 18 T cell receptor beta chains below come from one sample, sequenced in a study of T cells in Graves' hyperthyroidism and ophthalmopathy. TCR beta CDR3 regions were amplified from RNA. In the first-round RT-PCR of the TCR CDR3, the HTBI primer set was used. MiXCR was run by TCRdb on the multiplex PCR reads, yielding one entry per CDR3 protein. The repertoire includes about 350,000 distinct CDR3 sequences, more than 11% of them detected once, and 20% to 25% sits in the top ten. Specimen: blood. The receptors stem from a woman aged 25 to 45 with Graves' hyperthyroidism.

Comments on this clonotype: A read error may account for a junction end that differs from germline. The V and J genes are TRBV27 and TRBJ1-2; TRBD1 aligns across 10 bases. The germline CDR1 and CDR2 sequences are MNHEY and SMNVEV (reference sequence). There are 15 residues in the CDR3. The CDR3: CASSPRQGAGYGYTF. CDR3 coding DNA: TGTGCCAGCAGTCCCCGACAGGGGGCTGGCTATGGCTACACTTTC.

This clonotype was recorded a few times. The gene calls are TRBV20-1 and TRBJ1-2, with 10 bases identical to TRBD1. From germline, CDR1 is DFQATT and CDR2 SNEGSKA (reference sequence). Trimming cost V 3 bases and J 7 bases; bases outside gene matches: 8. The CDR3 has 14 amino acids. The chain's CDR3 is CSARKGQGSVGYTF. The DNA for the CDR3 is TGCAGTGCTAGGAAGGGACAGGGGAGCGTTGGCTACACCTTC.

This clonotype has a count of ten or more. This chain joins TRBV28 and TRBJ1-4; maybe TRBD1 (6 bases). CDR3 length: 15 residues. The germline gives CDR1 MDHEN, CDR2 SYDVKM. Trimming pared 5 bases from V and 10 bases from J, leaving 20 bases between. Here the CDR3 DNA reads TGTGCCAGCAGTCCGTTATACTCTTCGGGGGCAAAACTGTTTTTT. Translating it yields CASSPLYSSGAKLFF. Full variable domain (rest looked up from reference TRBV28 and TRBJ1-4): DVKVTQSSRYLVKRTGEKVFLECVQDMDHENMFWYRQDPGLGLRLIYFSYDVKMKEKGDIPEGYSVSREKKERFSLILESASTNQTSMYLCASSPLYSSGAKLFFGSGTQLSVL.

This clonotype has a count of ten or more. This rearrangement joins TRBV20-1 to TRBJ2-7; weak D call: TRBD2 (7 bases). V lost 0 bases and J 3 bases, leaving 15 bases between the germline ends. CDR3 length: 15 residues. The germline V gene encodes CDR1 DFQATT and CDR2 SNEGSKA (reference sequence). The CDR3 DNA follows: TGCAGTGCTAGAGAACAGGGCTCGGGGGGCTACGAGCAGTACTTC. It is translated as CSAREQGSGGYEQYF.

The gene calls are TRBV12-3 or TRBV12-4 and TRBJ2-1; 13 nucleotides match TRBD2. V trimming: 6 bases; J trimming: 4 bases; junction bases outside the gene matches: 3. The CDR3 extends over 15 amino acids. CDR3 nucleotide sequence: TGTGCCAGCAGACTAGCGGGGGGGCTGTACAATGAGCAGTTCTTC. It is translated as CASRLAGGLYNEQFF.

A note on this clonotype: This may be a read error, as it is one base from a much larger clone. This chain joins TRBV24-1 and TRBJ2-2; D remains unclear. The V gene's germline CDR1 is KGHDR and CDR2 SFDVKD. V lost 4 bases to trimming and J lost 9 bases, with 17 bases between them. The length of the CDR3 is 15 residues. CDR3 residues: CATSDPNSLTRELFF. The CDR3 DNA reads as TGTGCCACCAGTGACCCTAACAGCCTTACCAGGGAGCTGTTTTTT.

The V and J genes are TRBV5-1 and TRBJ2-1, with 11 bases fitting TRBD2. Trimming at V came to 0 bases and at J to 9 bases, leaving 5 bases not matched to a gene. The CDR3 extends over 15 amino acids. Germline V lookup: CDR1 SGHRS, CDR2 YFSETQ. The CDR3 bases are TGCGCCAGCAGCTTGGAGGGGCTAGCGGGAGGTGAGCAGTTCTTC. This encodes CASSLEGLAGGEQFF.

This clonotype was recorded a few times. The J gene is TRBJ2-5, the V gene TRBV2; unclear D gene. The germline V and J ends were trimmed by 6 bases and 7 bases, with 9 bases remaining between them. CDR3 length: 11 amino acids. Germline V lookup: CDR1 SNHLY, CDR2 FYNNEI. CDR3 sequence reads: CASSGAGTQYF. CDR3 DNA: TGTGCCAGCAGCGGTGCAGGGACCCAGTACTTC. Combining the CDR3 with reference TRBV2 and TRBJ2-5 gives the whole variable domain EPEVTQTPSHQVTQMGQEVILRCVPISNHLYFYWYRQILGQKVEFLVSFYNNEISEKSEIFDDQFSVERPDGSNFTLKIRSTKLEDSAMYFCASSGAGTQYFGPGTRLLVL.

This clonotype was counted at least ten times. V usage is TRBV5-1 and J usage is TRBJ2-3; weak D call: TRBD2 (6 bases). Germline V gives CDR1 SGHRS, CDR2 YFSETQ. This CDR3 region has 13 residues. Trimming removed 5 bases from V and 8 bases from J, with 15 bases in between. The CDR3 loop is CASRGGGFGTQYF. CDR3 nucleotides: TGCGCCAGCAGAGGAGGAGGGTTTGGTACGCAGTATTTT.

The chain uses TRBV29-1 and TRBJ2-3; D is unresolved. The CDR3 length is 15 residues. Trimming took off 7 bases at V and 3 bases at J, with 20 bases between the two ends. Germline V CDR1 and CDR2: SQVTM, ANQGSEA. CDR3 residues: CSATWSGFGTDTQYF. CDR3 sequence (DNA): TGCAGCGCTACATGGTCGGGTTTTGGGACAGATACGCAGTATTTT.

This clonotype was found many times. The chain carries TRBV9 and TRBJ2-7; TRBD1 might be the D (6 bases). Germline-derived CDR1 and CDR2 are SGDLS and YYNGEE. V lost 3 bases and J lost 2, with 12 bases in between. There are 14 residues in the CDR3. The CDR3 reads CASSGTESTYEQYF. CDR3 coding DNA: TGTGCCAGCAGCGGGACAGAGTCTACCTACGAGCAGTACTTC.

Ten or more counts support this clonotype. V gene TRBV11-2 combines with J gene TRBJ2-7, with TRBD2 identical over 9 bases. The germline V gene has CDR1 SGHAT and CDR2 FQNNGV. The CDR3 contains 17 residues. Germline trimming cut 1 base from V and 0 bases from J; bases unmatched to any gene: 7. The CDR3 here is CASSLGPISGSSYEQYF. The CDR3 nucleotides are TGTGCCAGCAGCTTAGGACCGATTAGCGGGAGCTCCTACGAGCAGTACTTC. Variable domain in full (rest from reference TRBV11-2 and TRBJ2-7): EAGVAQSPRYKIIEKRQSVAFWCNPISGHATLYWYQQILGQGPKLLIQFQNNGVVDDSQLPKDRFSAERLKGVDSTLKIQPAKLEDSAVYLCASSLGPISGSSYEQYFGPGTRLTVT.

This clonotype has only a few counts. The chain has TRBV11-2 and TRBJ2-3, with TRBD2 matching over 9 bases. The CDR3 spans 16 residues. With 3 bases clipped from V and 2 bases from J, the junction kept 6 bases outside the gene matches. Germline CDR1 reads SGHAT; CDR2 reads FQNNGV. CDR3 sequence: CASSFLAGFPTDTQYF. CDR3 DNA sequence: TGTGCCAGCAGCTTTCTAGCGGGATTCCCCACAGATACGCAGTATTTT.

On this clonotype: This may arise from a read error, as a much more abundant clone is one base away. This rearrangement joins TRBV27 to TRBJ1-5; a possible D gene is TRBD1 (5 bases). The CDR3 totals 15 residues. Looked up from germline, CDR1 is MNHEY and CDR2 is SMNVEV (reference sequence). The CDR3 sequence: CASSLRDGDNQPRHF. The CDR3 region has the DNA TGTGCCAGCAGTCTCCGGGACGGAGATAATCAGCCCCGGCATTTT.

This clonotype was counted many times. V usage is TRBV28 and J usage is TRBJ2-1, with TRBD2 matching 7 bases. The germline V gene encodes CDR1 MDHEN and CDR2 SYDVKM. The V gene end was trimmed by 7 bases and the J gene end by 1 base; junction bases not matched to a gene: 7. The CDR3 runs to 15 residues. The CDR3 bases are TGTGCCAGCATCAATAGCGGGCCGTCCTACAATGAGCAGTTCTTC. This encodes CASINSGPSYNEQFF.

This clonotype was observed at least ten times. V gene TRBV11-2 combines with J gene TRBJ1-5; D gene uncertain. This CDR3 has 14 residues. CDR1 is SGHAT and CDR2 is FQNNGV in the germline V gene. Trimming removed 0 bases from V and 5 bases from J, with 8 bases in between. The CDR3 DNA sequence: TGTGCCAGCAGCTTAGATCGACAAGATCAGCCCCAGCATTTT. The encoded protein is CASSLDRQDQPQHF.

The gene calls are TRBV15 and TRBJ2-1; D is ambiguous. This CDR3 spans 12 amino acids. Germline V gives CDR1 LNHNV, CDR2 YYDKDF (reference sequence). The ends were cut back, 5 bases at V and 0 bases at J, with 2 bases in the middle. The CDR3 is CATSGSYNEQFF. The CDR3 DNA reads TGTGCCACCAGCGGCTCCTACAATGAGCAGTTCTTC.

This clonotype showed up just a few times. The rearrangement joins TRBV20-1 to TRBJ1-6, with D uncertain. The CDR3 is 11 amino acids. The germline V gene has CDR1 DFQATT and CDR2 SNEGSKA (reference sequence). The ends were cut back, 4 bases at V and 15 bases at J, with 13 bases in the middle. This CDR3 is CSAIDTTNLHF. CDR3 DNA sequence: TGCAGTGCTATAGATACGACGAACCTCCACTTT.